Below, 31 T cell receptor beta chains from the same sample are listed, as sequenced in a study of T cells after yellow fever vaccination. TCRdb fed the 5' RACE reads into MiXCR, producing one record per CDR3 protein. Among under 700,000 distinct CDR3 sequences, around a sixth were seen once, and the ten largest hold 17%. The sequenced sample was PBMCs, obtained about 5 days after the first yellow fever vaccination. These receptors all come from a man aged 18 to 35 who received the YFV17D yellow fever vaccine.

This clonotype was counted ten times or more. V is TRBV29-1 and J is TRBJ2-1; 8 bases agree with TRBD1. This CDR3 has 14 amino acids. Germline CDR1 and CDR2: SQVTM and ANQGSEA. The V segment lost 6 bases and the J segment 4 bases; nucleotides outside the gene matches: 8. This CDR3 reads CSVAGTGLYNEQFF. CDR3 nucleotides: TGCAGCGTAGCCGGGACAGGCCTTTACAATGAGCAGTTCTTC.

This clonotype has at least ten counts. J is TRBJ2-3 and V is TRBV9; D gene unclear. V gave up 0 bases and J gave up 0 bases, with 11 bases separating them. CDR3 length: 16 amino acids. Per the germline V gene, CDR1 is SGDLS and CDR2 is YYNGEE. The CDR3 DNA is TGTGCCAGCAGCGTAGCCCAGGTATCTAGCACAGATACGCAGTATTTT. It codes for CASSVAQVSSTDTQYF.

The rearrangement joins TRBV7-2 to TRBJ2-7, with D unresolved. Trimming took off 0 bases at V and 6 bases at J, with 18 bases between the two ends. CDR1 and CDR2 (germline): SGHTA, FQGNSA. The CDR3 totals 16 residues. The CDR3 sequence is CASSLAGTAPRGEQYF. The CDR3 nucleotides read TGTGCCAGCAGCTTAGCGGGCACCGCACCTCGAGGCGAGCAGTACTTC.

The CDR3 loop reads CASSVAGAYQETQYF. CDR3 DNA: TGTGCCAGCAGCGTAGCGGGGGCGTACCAAGAGACCCAGTACTTC. The rearrangement links TRBV9 to TRBJ2-5; D may match TRBD1 or TRBD2 (6 bases each). Germline V CDR1 and CDR2: SGDLS, YYNGEE. CDR3 length equals 15 residues. Between the trimmed V and J ends, which lost 0 bases and 0 bases, there was a span of 9 bases.

The chain is built from TRBV6-2 or TRBV6-3 and TRBJ1-1; 7 bases map to TRBD1. Germline V gene sequence: CDR1 MNHEY, CDR2 SVGEGT. This CDR3 is 16 amino acids long. Trimming at V came to 6 bases and at J to 2 bases, leaving 12 bases not matched to a gene. The CDR3 sequence is CASRSKQGRYNTEAFF. CDR3 bases: TGTGCCAGCAGATCCAAACAGGGGCGGTACAACACTGAAGCTTTCTTT.

This clonotype was counted between two and nine times. The V call is TRBV6-5, the J call TRBJ1-1; D is perhaps TRBD1 (5 bases). V was clipped by 0 bases and J by 3 bases, with 14 bases between them. This CDR3 contains 16 residues. Germline CDR1 is MNHEY and CDR2 is SVGAGI. In nucleotides, the CDR3 is TGTGCCAGCAGTTACTCTTGGGGCGGGAGGTACACTGAAGCTTTCTTT. It is translated as CASSYSWGGRYTEAFF.

The gene calls are TRBV11-2 and TRBJ2-1, with D perhaps matching TRBD1 (6 bases). V lost 3 bases and J lost 10, with 19 bases in between. This CDR3 is 15 amino acids long. Germline V gene sequence: CDR1 SGHAT, CDR2 FQNNGV. The CDR3 coding sequence is TGTGCCAGCAGCTTTTCGGGTGTAACCGGACAGGAGCAGTTCTTC. Residues: CASSFSGVTGQEQFF.

V is TRBV11-2 and J is TRBJ2-5; D perhaps matches TRBD2 (5 bases). Germline V lookup: CDR1 SGHAT, CDR2 FQNNGV. This CDR3 contains 12 residues. Trimming took 7 bases from V and 5 from J, leaving 11 bases between them. The CDR3 region is CASKRNGETQYF. CDR3 nucleotides: TGTGCCAGCAAGCGGAATGGGGAGACCCAGTACTTC.

The chain couples TRBV10-2 to TRBJ2-2; D unresolved. The germline CDR1 and CDR2 sequences are WSHSY and SAAADI. The CDR3 length is 12 residues. V gave up 6 bases and J gave up 3 bases, with 5 bases separating them. The DNA for the CDR3 is TGCGCCAGCAGCAAATACACCGGGGAGCTGTTTTTT. Protein product: CASSKYTGELFF.

This chain links TRBV7-6 with TRBJ2-1; 9 nucleotides line up with TRBD1. The CDR3 runs to 15 residues. Per germline, CDR1 SGHVS and CDR2 FNYEAQ. J lost 4 bases, V lost 4 bases, and 5 bases had no gene match. The CDR3 DNA reads as TGTGCCAGCAGCTCCGGGACAGGGTCTTACAATGAGCAGTTCTTC. Protein sequence: CASSSGTGSYNEQFF.

This clonotype has just a few counts. The J gene is TRBJ2-5, the V gene TRBV11-1; TRBD2 agrees at 8 bases. This CDR3 is built from 15 residues. The V and J ends lost 5 bases and 4 bases, in that order; junction bases with no gene match: 9. Germline-derived CDR1 and CDR2 are SGHAT and FQDESV (reference sequence). The CDR3 sequence is CASSPRASGRETQYF. The CDR3 nucleotides are TGTGCCAGCAGCCCCCGGGCTAGCGGGCGAGAGACCCAGTACTTC.

The chain carries TRBV5-1 and TRBJ1-4; 9 bases are a match to TRBD1. This CDR3 spans 14 amino acids. Germline CDR1 and CDR2: SGHRS and YFSETQ. Unmatched junction bases numbered 6, after V lost 4 bases and J lost 8 bases. The DNA of the CDR3 is TGCGCCAGCAGCGTCGGGACAGGGCCCGAAAAACTGTTTTTT. It codes for CASSVGTGPEKLFF.

This clonotype was counted once. V is TRBV13 and J is TRBJ2-7; 7 bases agree with TRBD2. V shed 5 bases, J shed 4 bases, and the junction held 8 bases outside the gene matches. This CDR3 spans 14 amino acids. Germline V gene sequence: CDR1 PRHDT, CDR2 FYEKMQ (reference sequence). CDR3 amino acids: CASSPEGGAYEQYF. CDR3 DNA sequence: TGTGCCAGCAGCCCTGAGGGAGGGGCATACGAGCAGTACTTC.

This clonotype was recorded a few times. This chain connects TRBV4-1 to TRBJ1-5; D not certain. V shed 0 bases and J shed 0 bases, with 12 bases lying between them. The germline CDR1 and CDR2 sequences are MGHRA and YSYEKL. The length of the CDR3 is 17 residues. The CDR3 sequence is CASSQDGTVASNQPQHF. CDR3 sequence (DNA): TGCGCCAGCAGCCAAGATGGAACAGTAGCTAGCAATCAGCCCCAGCATTTT.

The chain is built from TRBV5-1 and TRBJ2-3, with 9 positions matching TRBD2. The CDR3 contains 16 residues. With 1 base clipped from V and 4 bases from J, the junction kept 7 bases outside the gene matches. In germline, CDR1 is SGHRS, CDR2 YFSETQ. This CDR3 reads CASSLFGGGAADTQYF. CDR3 DNA sequence: TGCGCCAGCAGCTTGTTTGGCGGGGGGGCCGCAGATACGCAGTATTTT. Full variable domain (remainder filled in from reference TRBV5-1 and TRBJ2-3): KAGVTQTPRYLIKTRGQQVTLSCSPISGHRSVSWYQQTPGQGLQFLFEYFSETQRNKGNFPGRFSGRQFSNSRSEMNVSTLELGDSALYLCASSLFGGGAADTQYFGPGTRLTVL.

The chain carries TRBV5-1 and TRBJ2-1, with 9 bases lining up with TRBD1. With 5 bases clipped from V and 10 bases from J, the junction kept 16 bases outside the gene matches. Germline values: CDR1 SGHRS, CDR2 YFSETQ. This CDR3 has 16 amino acids. The CDR3 DNA reads as TGCGCCAGCAGATTTCGTGGGACAGGGTTCCCCGGCGAGCAGTTCTTC. Its protein is CASRFRGTGFPGEQFF.

This clonotype was picked up a small number of times. This chain links TRBV11-2 with TRBJ1-1; TRBD1 is a possible D gene (5 bases). Deletions cut 4 bases from V and 3 bases from J, with 9 bases between. Germline V gives CDR1 SGHAT, CDR2 FQNNGV. This CDR3 spans 13 amino acids. This chain's CDR3 is CASSSDSYTEAFF. CDR3 nucleotides: TGTGCCAGCAGCTCTGACAGCTACACTGAAGCTTTCTTT.

The J gene is TRBJ1-2, the V gene TRBV4-1; D gene unclear. This CDR3 spans 13 amino acids. The V end lost 0 bases, the J end lost 7 bases, and 9 bases lay between the germline ends. In germline, CDR1 is MGHRA, CDR2 YSYEKL. The CDR3 nucleotides read TGCGCCAGCAGCCAAGAATTCTTTGTTGGCTACACCTTC. It is translated as CASSQEFFVGYTF.

This clonotype has a handful of counts. The chain recombines TRBV7-6 with TRBJ2-7; 7 bases fit TRBD1. This CDR3 is built from 14 residues. Per the germline V gene, CDR1 is SGHVS and CDR2 is FNYEAQ. J was trimmed by 3 bases and V by 4 bases; bases with no gene match: 6. The CDR3: CASSWGQGDYEQYF. The CDR3 DNA reads as TGTGCCAGCAGCTGGGGGCAGGGGGACTACGAGCAGTACTTC.

This clonotype was counted only a few times. The chain links TRBV5-1 to TRBJ2-3, with 12 bases that match TRBD2. Germline values: CDR1 SGHRS, CDR2 YFSETQ. The CDR3 is made up of 18 amino acids. V shed 4 bases and J 1 base; nucleotides not matched to a gene: 10. Written as DNA, the CDR3 is TGCGCCAGCAGCCGTTCCGGGACTAGCGGGTCGGGCACAGATACGCAGTATTTT. It is translated as CASSRSGTSGSGTDTQYF.

Only a few counts were recorded for this clonotype. This sequence joins TRBV2 and TRBJ1-6; 9 bases match TRBD1. V was pared by 3 bases and J by 6 bases, with 3 bases of the junction left unmatched. The germline V gene encodes CDR1 SNHLY and CDR2 FYNNEI. The CDR3 contains 15 residues. The CDR3 region is CASSDTGGFNSPLHF. CDR3 coding DNA: TGTGCCAGCAGTGATACAGGGGGCTTTAATTCACCCCTCCACTTT.

CDR3 region: CASSLALLNQPQHF. CDR3 in DNA: TGTGCCAGCAGCTTAGCCCTTCTCAATCAGCCCCAGCATTTT. V gene TRBV7-2 combines with J gene TRBJ1-5; D gene uncertain. V was clipped by 0 bases and J by 3 bases, with 6 bases between them. Germline CDR1 SGHTA, CDR2 FQGNSA. The CDR3 covers 14 residues.

The chain joins TRBV7-9 to TRBJ2-3, with 9 positions matching TRBD1. There are 16 residues in the CDR3. V dropped 4 bases and J dropped 4; count of bases not matched to a gene: 9. Germline V gives CDR1 SEHNR, CDR2 FQNEAQ (reference sequence). CDR3 sequence reads: CASSSRRTGESDTQYF. Written as DNA, the CDR3 is TGTGCCAGCAGCTCGCGCCGGACAGGGGAGTCAGATACGCAGTATTTT.

The table lists this clonotype with a few counts. The rearrangement links TRBV5-1 to TRBJ1-6; D is uncertain. Trimming took 4 bases from V and 10 from J, leaving 12 bases between them. The CDR3 covers 13 residues. CDR1 and CDR2 (germline): SGHRS, YFSETQ. CDR3 bases: TGCGCCAGCAGCCTCGACTTGGGGTCACCCCTCCACTTT. This sequence encodes CASSLDLGSPLHF.

This clonotype was detected only a few times. The genes are TRBV15 and TRBJ2-1; D not certain. The CDR3 has 13 amino acids. Germline V lookup: CDR1 LNHNV, CDR2 YYDKDF (reference sequence). V shed 0 bases and J shed 9 bases, with 9 bases lying between them. Here the CDR3 DNA reads TGTGCCACCAGCAGAGATGGGATGACTGAGCAGTTCTTC. Its protein product is CATSRDGMTEQFF.

This clonotype was seen a few times. The chain joins TRBV4-3 to TRBJ2-1; D uncertain. This CDR3 has 13 amino acids. The germline CDR1 and CDR2 sequences are LGHNA and YSLEER. V shed 1 base and J shed 13 bases, with 14 bases lying between them. The CDR3 coding sequence is TGCGCCAGCAGCCAAGTTCAAAGGACCCTACAGTTCTTC. It codes for CASSQVQRTLQFF.

The chain couples TRBV24-1 to TRBJ2-1; 7 bases fit TRBD1. Germline CDR1 KGHDR, CDR2 SFDVKD. The ends lost 4 bases at V and 4 bases at J; junction bases unmatched: 3. The CDR3 has 14 residues. The CDR3 loop reads CATSEGGGYNEQFF. The CDR3 DNA reads as TGTGCCACCAGTGAAGGGGGCGGGTACAATGAGCAGTTCTTC.

V is TRBV15 and J is TRBJ1-4; no clear D gene. CDR3 length equals 15 residues. Between the trimmed V and J ends, which lost 0 bases and 8 bases, there was a span of 13 bases. Per the germline V gene, CDR1 is LNHNV and CDR2 is YYDKDF (reference sequence). CDR3 nucleotide sequence: TGTGCCACCAGCAGAGAGGCCACGAACTGGGAAAAACTGTTTTTT. Its translation is CATSREATNWEKLFF.

This clonotype has a single count. The V gene is TRBV6-1, the J gene TRBJ2-1, with D possibly being TRBD2 (5 bases). The CDR3 length is 14 residues. CDR1 is MNHNS and CDR2 is SASEGT in the germline V gene. V was trimmed by 1 base and J by 9 bases, leaving 13 bases between them. Written as DNA, the CDR3 is TGTGCCAGCAGTGAAGGGCGGGCGTGGGGTGAGCAGTTCTTC. This translates into CASSEGRAWGEQFF.

This clonotype was found a few times. The chain is built from TRBV20-1 and TRBJ2-2; 14 bases map to TRBD2. The germline CDR1 and CDR2 sequences are DFQATT and SNEGSKA (reference sequence). Trimming cost V 4 bases and J 6 bases; bases outside gene matches: 10. This CDR3 spans 17 amino acids. The CDR3 DNA is TGCAGTGCTATTGGACTAGCGGGGGGAGCAGTACCCGGGGAGCTGTTTTTT. Amino acids: CSAIGLAGGAVPGELFF.

This clonotype was observed at least ten times. V gene TRBV9 combines with J gene TRBJ2-1, with D perhaps matching TRBD2 (7 bases). CDR1 is SGDLS, CDR2 YYNGEE, per germline. V was cut by 0 bases and J by 7 bases, with 14 bases left in between. The length of the CDR3 is 15 residues. CDR3 residues: CASSVVGGGRNEQFF. The CDR3 DNA follows: TGTGCCAGCAGCGTAGTAGGGGGGGGGCGGAATGAGCAGTTCTTC.